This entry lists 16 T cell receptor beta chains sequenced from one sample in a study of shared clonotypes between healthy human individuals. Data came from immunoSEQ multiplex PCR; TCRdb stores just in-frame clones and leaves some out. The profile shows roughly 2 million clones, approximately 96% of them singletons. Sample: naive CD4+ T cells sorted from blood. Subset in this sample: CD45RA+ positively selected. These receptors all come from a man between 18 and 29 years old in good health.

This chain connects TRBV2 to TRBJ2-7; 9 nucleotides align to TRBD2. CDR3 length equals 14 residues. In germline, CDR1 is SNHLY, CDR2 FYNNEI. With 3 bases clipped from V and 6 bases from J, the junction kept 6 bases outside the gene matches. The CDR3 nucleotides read TGTGCCAGCAGTGAGGCTAGCGGGGCAGGCGAGCAGTACTTC. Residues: CASSEASGAGEQYF.

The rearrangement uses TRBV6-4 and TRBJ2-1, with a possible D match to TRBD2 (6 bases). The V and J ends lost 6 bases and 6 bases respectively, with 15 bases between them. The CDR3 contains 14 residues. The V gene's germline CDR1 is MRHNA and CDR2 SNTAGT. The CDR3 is CASSQDSGVNEQFF. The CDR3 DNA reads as TGTGCCAGCAGCCAGGACTCGGGGGTCAATGAGCAGTTCTTC.

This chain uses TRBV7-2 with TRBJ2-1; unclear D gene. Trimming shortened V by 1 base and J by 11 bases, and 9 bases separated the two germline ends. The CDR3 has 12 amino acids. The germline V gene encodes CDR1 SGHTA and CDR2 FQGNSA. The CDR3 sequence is CASSLETPKQFF. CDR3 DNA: TGTGCCAGCAGCTTAGAGACACCCAAGCAGTTCTTC.

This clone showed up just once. For the CDR3, the DNA is TGTGCCAGCACCAGGTACCCAGATACGCAGTATTTT. This gives the protein CASTRYPDTQYF. The rearrangement joins TRBV11-2 to TRBJ2-3; D unresolved. Trimming removed 7 bases at V and 4 bases at J, with 9 bases between. The germline V gene encodes CDR1 SGHAT and CDR2 FQNNGV. The CDR3 sequence is 12 residues long.

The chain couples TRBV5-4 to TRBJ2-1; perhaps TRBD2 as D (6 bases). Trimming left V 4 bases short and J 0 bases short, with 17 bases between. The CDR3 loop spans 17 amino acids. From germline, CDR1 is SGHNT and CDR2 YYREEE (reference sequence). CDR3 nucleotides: TGTGCCAGCAGCCCCCGACTAGGCTGGAACTCCTACAATGAGCAGTTCTTC. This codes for CASSPRLGWNSYNEQFF.

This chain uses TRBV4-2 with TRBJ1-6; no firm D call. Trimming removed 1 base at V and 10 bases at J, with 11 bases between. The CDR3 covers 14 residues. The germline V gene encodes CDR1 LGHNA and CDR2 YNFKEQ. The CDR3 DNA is TGTGCCAGCAGCCAAGGTACGGAATCATCACCCCTCCACTTT. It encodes CASSQGTESSPLHF.

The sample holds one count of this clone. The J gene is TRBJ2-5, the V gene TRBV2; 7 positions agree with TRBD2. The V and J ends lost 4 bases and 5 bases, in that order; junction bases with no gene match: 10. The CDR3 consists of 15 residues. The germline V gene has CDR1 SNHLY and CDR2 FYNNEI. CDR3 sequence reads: CASSASGVTAETQYF. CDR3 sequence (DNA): TGTGCCAGCAGTGCCAGCGGGGTGACAGCGGAGACCCAGTACTTC.

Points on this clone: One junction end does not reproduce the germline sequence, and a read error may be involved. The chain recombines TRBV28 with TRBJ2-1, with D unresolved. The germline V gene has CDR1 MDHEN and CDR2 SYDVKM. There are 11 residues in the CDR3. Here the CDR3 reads CASGLSEHEFF. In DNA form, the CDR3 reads TGTGCCAGCGGTTTATCCGAGCACGAGTTCTTC.

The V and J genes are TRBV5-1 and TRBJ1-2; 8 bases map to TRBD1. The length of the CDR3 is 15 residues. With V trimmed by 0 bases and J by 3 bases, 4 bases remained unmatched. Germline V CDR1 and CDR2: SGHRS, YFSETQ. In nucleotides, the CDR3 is TGCGCCAGCAGCTTGGGGGGGACAGGATACTATGGCTACACCTTC. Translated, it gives CASSLGGTGYYGYTF.

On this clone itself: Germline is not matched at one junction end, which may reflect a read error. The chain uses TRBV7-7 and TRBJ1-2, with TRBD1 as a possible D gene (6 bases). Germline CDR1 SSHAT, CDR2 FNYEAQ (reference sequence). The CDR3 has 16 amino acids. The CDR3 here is CASSPQATGTLYGYTF. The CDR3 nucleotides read TGTGCTAGCAGCCCACAAGCAACCGGGACATTATATGGCTACACCTTC.

In nucleotides, the CDR3 is TGTGCCAGCAGCTTAGTCTGGACGGTGAGCGACACTGAAGCTTTCTTT. It codes for CASSLVWTVSDTEAFF. The rearrangement joins TRBV11-3 to TRBJ1-1; D unclear. Germline V gene data show CDR1 as SGHNT and CDR2 as YENEEA. CDR3 size: 16 residues. V shed 1 base and J shed 3 bases, with 15 bases lying between them. The complete variable domain, with remaining parts taken from reference TRBV11-3 and TRBJ1-1, reads EAGVVQSPRYKIIEKKQPVAFWCNPISGHNTLYWYLQNLGQGPELLIRYENEEAVDDSQLPKDRFSAERLKGVDSTLKIQPAELGDSAVYLCASSLVWTVSDTEAFFGQGTRLTVV.

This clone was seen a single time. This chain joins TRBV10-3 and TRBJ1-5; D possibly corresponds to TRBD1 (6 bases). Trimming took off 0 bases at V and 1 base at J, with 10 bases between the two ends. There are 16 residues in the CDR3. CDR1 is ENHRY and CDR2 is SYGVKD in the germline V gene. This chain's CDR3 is CAISESNRASNQPQHF. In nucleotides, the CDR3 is TGTGCCATCAGTGAGTCGAACAGGGCCAGCAATCAGCCCCAGCATTTT.

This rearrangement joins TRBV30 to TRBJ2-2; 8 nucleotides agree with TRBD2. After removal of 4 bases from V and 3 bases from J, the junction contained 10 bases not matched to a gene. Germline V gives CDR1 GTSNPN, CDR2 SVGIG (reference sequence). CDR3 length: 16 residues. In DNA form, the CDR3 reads TGTGCCTGGATTTTAATAGCGGGGTCTGACACCGGGGAGCTGTTTTTT. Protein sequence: CAWILIAGSDTGELFF.

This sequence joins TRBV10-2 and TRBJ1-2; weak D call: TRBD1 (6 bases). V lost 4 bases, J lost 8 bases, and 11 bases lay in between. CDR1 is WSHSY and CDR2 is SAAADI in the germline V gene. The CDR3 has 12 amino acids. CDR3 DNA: TGCGCCAGCAGTGGAGGGGGTTTCGGCTACACCTTC. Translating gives CASSGGGFGYTF.

The CDR3 nucleotides read TGTGCCAGCAGTGGTATGGTCCCAGAGACCCAGTACTTC. Translation gives CASSGMVPETQYF. This chain links TRBV2 with TRBJ2-5; D gene ambiguous. Looked up from germline, CDR1 is SNHLY and CDR2 is FYNNEI. Trimming removed 4 bases at V and 4 bases at J, with 10 bases between. CDR3 length: 13 residues.

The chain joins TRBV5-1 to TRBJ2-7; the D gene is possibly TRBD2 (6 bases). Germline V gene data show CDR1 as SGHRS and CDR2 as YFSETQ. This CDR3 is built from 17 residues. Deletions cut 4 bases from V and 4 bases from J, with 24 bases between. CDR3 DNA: TGCGCCAGCAGCCAAACACCCCTAGCGTGGGAGCGGTACGAGCAGTACTTC. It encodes CASSQTPLAWERYEQYF.